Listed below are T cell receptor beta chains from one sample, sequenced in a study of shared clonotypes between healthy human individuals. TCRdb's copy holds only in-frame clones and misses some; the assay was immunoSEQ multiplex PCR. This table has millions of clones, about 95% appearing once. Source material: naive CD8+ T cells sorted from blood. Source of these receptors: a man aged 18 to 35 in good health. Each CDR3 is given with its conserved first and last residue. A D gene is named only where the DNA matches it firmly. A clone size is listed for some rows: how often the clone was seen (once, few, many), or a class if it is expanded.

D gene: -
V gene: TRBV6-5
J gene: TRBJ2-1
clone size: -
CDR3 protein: CAKESGCEQFF
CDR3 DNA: TGTGCAAAAGAGTCAGGGTGTGAGCAGTTCTTC

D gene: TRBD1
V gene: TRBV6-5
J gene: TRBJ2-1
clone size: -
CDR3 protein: CASTRQHRGDEQFF
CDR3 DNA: TGTGCCAGCACCCGCCAACACAGGGGCGATGAGCAGTTCTTC

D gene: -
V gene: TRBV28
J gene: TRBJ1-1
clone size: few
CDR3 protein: CASSLTGALNTEAFF
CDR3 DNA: TGTGCCAGCAGTTTAACAGGCGCTTTGAACACTGAAGCTTTCTTT

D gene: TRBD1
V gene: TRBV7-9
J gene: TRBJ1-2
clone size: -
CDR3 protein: CASSSTGGLGAGYTF
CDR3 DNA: TGTGCCAGCAGCTCCACAGGGGGCCTAGGGGCAGGCTACACCTTC

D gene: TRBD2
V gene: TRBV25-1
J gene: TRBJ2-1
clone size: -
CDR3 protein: CASSEGGSYNEQFF
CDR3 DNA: TGTGCCAGCAGTGAGGGGGGGTCGTACAATGAGCAGTTCTTC

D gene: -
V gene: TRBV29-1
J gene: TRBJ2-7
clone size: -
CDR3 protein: CSVEGTVGYEQYF
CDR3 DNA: TGCAGCGTTGAAGGCACAGTTGGCTACGAGCAGTACTTC

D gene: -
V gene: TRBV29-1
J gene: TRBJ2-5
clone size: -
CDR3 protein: CSVEAQNQETQYF
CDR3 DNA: TGCAGCGTTGAGGCCCAAAACCAAGAGACCCAGTACTTC

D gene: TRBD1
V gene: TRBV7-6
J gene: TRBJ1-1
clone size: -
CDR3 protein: CASRQGINTEAFF
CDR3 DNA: TGTGCCAGCCGACAGGGAATTAACACTGAAGCTTTCTTT

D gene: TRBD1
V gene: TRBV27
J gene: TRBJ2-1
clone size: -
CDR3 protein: CASSSSETGEFDEQFF
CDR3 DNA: TGTGCCAGCAGTTCGTCCGAGACAGGGGAGTTCGATGAGCAGTTCTTC

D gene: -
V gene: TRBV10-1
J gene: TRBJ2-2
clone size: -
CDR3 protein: CASSDLATTGELFF
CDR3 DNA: TGCGCCAGCAGTGATCTAGCGACCACCGGGGAGCTGTTTTTT

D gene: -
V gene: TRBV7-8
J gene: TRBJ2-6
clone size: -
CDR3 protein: CASSDGANVLTF
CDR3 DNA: TGTGCCAGCAGCGATGGGGCCAACGTCCTGACTTTC

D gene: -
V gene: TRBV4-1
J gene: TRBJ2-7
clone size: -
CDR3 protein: CASSPTVGTYEQYF
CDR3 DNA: TGCGCCAGCAGCCCCACGGTCGGAACCTACGAGCAGTACTTC

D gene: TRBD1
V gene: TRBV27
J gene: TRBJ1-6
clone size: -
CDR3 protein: CASSPRQGSSYNSPLHF
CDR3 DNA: TGTGCCAGCAGTCCACGACAGGGTTCCTCCTATAATTCACCCCTCCACTTT

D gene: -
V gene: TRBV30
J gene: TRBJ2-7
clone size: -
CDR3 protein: CAWSGEDGQYEQYF
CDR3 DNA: TGTGCCTGGAGTGGAGAGGACGGGCAATACGAGCAGTACTTC

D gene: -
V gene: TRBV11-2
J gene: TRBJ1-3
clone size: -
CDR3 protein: CASSLNWDTIYF
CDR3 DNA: TGTGCCAGCAGCTTGAATTGGGACACCATATATTTT

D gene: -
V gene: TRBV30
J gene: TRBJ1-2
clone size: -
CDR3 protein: CAWSGDGINYGYTF
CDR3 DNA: TGTGCCTGGAGTGGGGACGGGATAAACTATGGCTACACCTTC

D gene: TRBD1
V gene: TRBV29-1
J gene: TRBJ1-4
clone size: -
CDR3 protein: CSVVTGDDEKLFF
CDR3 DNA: TGCAGCGTTGTAACAGGGGACGATGAAAAACTGTTTTTT

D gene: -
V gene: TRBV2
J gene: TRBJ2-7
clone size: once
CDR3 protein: CASSDLGPTAEQYF
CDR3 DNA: TGTGCCAGCAGTGATTTGGGACCCACGGCGGAGCAGTACTTC

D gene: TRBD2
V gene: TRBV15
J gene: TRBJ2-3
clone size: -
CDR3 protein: CATSSGTSLFSDTQYF
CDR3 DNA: TGTGCCACCAGCAGCGGGACTAGCCTATTTTCAGATACGCAGTATTTT

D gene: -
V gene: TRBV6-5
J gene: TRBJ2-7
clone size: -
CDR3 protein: CASNQRTATYEQYF
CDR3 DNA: TGTGCCAGCAACCAAAGGACGGCAACCTACGAGCAGTACTTC

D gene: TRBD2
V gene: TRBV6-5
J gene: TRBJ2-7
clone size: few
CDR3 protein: CASSYSSGGDYEQYF
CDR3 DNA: TGTGCCAGCAGTTACTCGTCGGGAGGGGACTACGAGCAGTACTTC

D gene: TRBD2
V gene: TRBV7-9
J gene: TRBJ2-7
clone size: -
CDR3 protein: CASSGGRVYEQYF
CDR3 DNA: TGTGCCAGCAGCGGCGGGAGAGTCTACGAGCAGTACTTC

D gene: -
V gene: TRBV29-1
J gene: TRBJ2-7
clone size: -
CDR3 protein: CSAQGLSSYEQYF
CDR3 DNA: TGCAGCGCCCAGGGACTTTCCTCCTACGAGCAGTACTTC

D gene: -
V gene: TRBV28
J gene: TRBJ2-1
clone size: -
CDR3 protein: CASSMVRGSSYNEQFF
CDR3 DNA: TGTGCCAGCAGCATGGTAAGGGGGTCATCCTACAATGAGCAGTTCTTC

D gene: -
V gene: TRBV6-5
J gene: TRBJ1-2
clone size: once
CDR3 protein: CAGSYSRARTTYGYTF
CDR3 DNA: TGTGCCGGCAGTTACTCGAGAGCAAGAACGACCTATGGCTACACCTTC

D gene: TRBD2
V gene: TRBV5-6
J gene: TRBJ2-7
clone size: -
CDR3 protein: CASSPIAGGPYEQYF
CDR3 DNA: TGTGCCAGCAGCCCCATAGCGGGAGGGCCCTACGAGCAGTACTTC

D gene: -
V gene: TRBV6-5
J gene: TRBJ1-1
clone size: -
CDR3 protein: CASSYSGPAGDTEAFF
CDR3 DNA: TGTGCCAGCAGTTACTCGGGCCCAGCCGGGGACACTGAAGCTTTCTTT

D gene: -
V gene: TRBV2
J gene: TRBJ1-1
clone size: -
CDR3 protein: CASSEWLQEEDTEAFF
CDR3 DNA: TGTGCCAGCAGTGAATGGTTACAGGAAGAGGACACTGAAGCTTTCTTT

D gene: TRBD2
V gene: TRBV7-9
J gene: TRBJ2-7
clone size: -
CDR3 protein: CASSPALAGAYEQYF
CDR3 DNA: TGTGCCAGCAGCCCCGCCCTAGCGGGAGCCTACGAGCAGTACTTC

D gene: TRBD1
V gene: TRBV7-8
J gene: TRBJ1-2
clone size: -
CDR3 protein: CASSLAPVGGLGYGYTF
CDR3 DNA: TGTGCCAGCAGCTTAGCGCCCGTAGGGGGCCTGGGCTATGGCTACACCTTC

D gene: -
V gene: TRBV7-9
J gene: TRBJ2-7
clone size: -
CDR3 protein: CASSPTQGGEQYF
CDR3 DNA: TGTGCCAGCAGTCCTACCCAGGGTGGCGAGCAGTACTTC

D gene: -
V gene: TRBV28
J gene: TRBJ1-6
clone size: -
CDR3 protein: CASSLVTGSDSPLHF
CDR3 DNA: TGTGCCAGCAGTTTAGTCACAGGGTCGGATTCACCCCTCCACTTT

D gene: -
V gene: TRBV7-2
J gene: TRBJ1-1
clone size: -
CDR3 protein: CASSLDWTAKAFF
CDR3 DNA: TGTGCCAGCAGCTTAGACTGGACAGCCAAAGCTTTCTTT